This TCR beta chain was sequenced during a study of response to subunit inactivated influenza vaccine. Study-wide points: Authors suggested each seasonal influenza vaccination recruits few new T cells.

TCRdb used MiXCR to reprocess the RT-PCR reads, holding one entry per CDR3 protein. The sample records 400,000 to 650,000 distinct CDR3 sequences, 6% to 9% being singletons. J gave up 2 bases and V 0 bases, and 5 bases lay outside the gene matches. Germline V gene lookup returns CDR1 LGHNA and CDR2 YNFKEQ. This CDR3 comprises 17 residues. This clonotype was counted a few times. Its antigen is not identified. The sequence was obtained from a man aged 45 to 70 who received an inactivated influenza vaccine. The gene calls are TRBV4-2 and TRBJ2-1; 9 positions agree with TRBD2. Here the sequenced sample was PBMCs from blood, taken less than 30 months after vaccination. This CDR3 reads CASSQDSGLATYNEQFF. The CDR3 DNA sequence: TGTGCCAGCAGCCAAGATAGTGGACTAGCGACCTACAATGAGCAGTTCTTC.